This T cell receptor beta chain was observed in a study of T cells in severe cutaneous drug reactions. Study-level background: Naranjo and ALDEN algorithms identified the culprit drug.

TCR subtype-specific primers in iRepertoire multiplex PCR prepared libraries for bulk and single-cell sequencing. From the multiplex PCR reads, TCRdb lists one entry per CDR3 protein and no DNA. This table holds just over 20,000 distinct CDR3 sequences. Sequenced patients had Stevens-Johnson syndrome or toxic epidermal necrolysis caused by carbamazepine. The CDR3 consists of 13 residues. This TCR was sampled from a human donor with toxic epidermal necrolysis, a severe cutaneous drug reaction. The sample comprised PBMCs. The genes are TRBV12-3 or TRBV12-4 and TRBJ1-5. This chain's CDR3 is CASSLNSNQPQHF.